Below, 13 T cell receptor beta chains from the same sample are listed, as sequenced in a study of blood T cell repertoires in COVID-19. The data were produced by immunoSEQ multiplex PCR, yet TCRdb's version contains in-frame clones alone and is incomplete. The table has roughly 200,000 clones, under 90% seen once. The sequenced material came from peripheral blood. Receptor source: a human donor in a cohort sampled during active COVID-19.

This chain uses TRBV28 with TRBJ1-5; 7 bases agree with TRBD1. V dropped 3 bases and J dropped 0; count of bases not matched to a gene: 11. Looked up from germline, CDR1 is MDHEN and CDR2 is SYDVKM. The CDR3 is made up of 18 amino acids. The CDR3 nucleotides are TGTGCCAGCAGTTTCGTGGCAGGGGGATCAAATAGCAATCAGCCCCAGCATTTT. This sequence encodes CASSFVAGGSNSNQPQHF.

The table lists this clone with a few counts. The genes are TRBV5-1 and TRBJ2-1; TRBD1 matches 9 bases. The CDR3 totals 16 residues. Germline CDR1 reads SGHRS; CDR2 reads YFSETQ. V dropped 2 bases and J dropped 7; count of bases not matched to a gene: 10. CDR3: CASSLDPGTGLNEQFF. The CDR3 bases are TGCGCCAGCAGCTTAGATCCCGGGACAGGGCTAAATGAGCAGTTCTTC.

This chain uses TRBV2 with TRBJ1-4; D gene ambiguous. This CDR3 region has 14 residues. From germline, CDR1 is SNHLY and CDR2 FYNNEI. V gave up 5 bases and J gave up 0 bases, with 7 bases separating them. CDR3 amino acids: CASSPSATNEKLFF. The CDR3 DNA follows: TGTGCCAGCAGTCCGAGTGCAACTAATGAAAAACTGTTTTTT.

This chain joins TRBV5-1 and TRBJ2-7; no definite D call. The CDR3 is 13 residues long. Germline V gene lookup returns CDR1 SGHRS and CDR2 YFSETQ. Trimming left V 5 bases short and J 0 bases short, with 9 bases between. The CDR3: CASRFRPSYEQYF. The CDR3 bases are TGCGCCAGCAGGTTCAGGCCCTCCTACGAGCAGTACTTC. Using reference TRBV5-1 and TRBJ2-7 for the parts outside the CDR3, the full variable domain is KAGVTQTPRYLIKTRGQQVTLSCSPISGHRSVSWYQQTPGQGLQFLFEYFSETQRNKGNFPGRFSGRQFSNSRSEMNVSTLELGDSALYLCASRFRPSYEQYFGPGTRLTVT.

The table lists this clone with a count of one. The genes are TRBV7-3 and TRBJ2-2; D call uncertain. The V gene lost 5 bases and the J gene lost 2 bases, with 12 bases spanning the gap. CDR3 length equals 15 residues. The germline gives CDR1 SGHTA, CDR2 FQGTGA. Here the CDR3 DNA reads TGTGCCAGCAGCCCCTCCGTCAGTAACACCGGGGAGCTGTTTTTT. Translating it yields CASSPSVSNTGELFF.

The chain uses TRBV5-1 and TRBJ1-6; no reliable D call. CDR1 and CDR2 (germline): SGHRS, YFSETQ. The CDR3 contains 19 residues. With 4 bases removed from V and 0 bases from J, the gap between germline ends came to 20 bases. CDR3 DNA sequence: TGCGCCAGCAGCCGTTTTAGGAGACGCGGGAGCTCCTATAATTCACCCCTCCACTTT. Translating it yields CASSRFRRRGSSYNSPLHF.

The chain recombines TRBV18 with TRBJ2-1, with a weak D call TRBD1 (6 bases). Trimming removed 10 bases at V and 5 bases at J, with 18 bases between. This CDR3 spans 14 amino acids. Per the germline V gene, CDR1 is KGHSH and CDR2 is LQKENI. The CDR3 loop reads CATLQGLADNEQFF. The CDR3 nucleotides read TGTGCCACCCTACAGGGTCTTGCGGACAATGAGCAGTTCTTC.

The V gene is TRBV30, the J gene TRBJ2-1; tentative D call: TRBD1 (6 bases). From germline, CDR1 is GTSNPN and CDR2 SVGIG (reference sequence). This CDR3 spans 17 amino acids. V lost 2 bases and J lost 0, with 17 bases in between. The CDR3 spells CAWSPKQGQPSYNEQFF. As DNA, the CDR3 is TGTGCCTGGAGTCCAAAACAGGGCCAGCCCTCCTACAATGAGCAGTTCTTC. Full variable domain (outside the CDR3, taken from reference TRBV30 and TRBJ2-1): SQTIHQWPATLVQPVGSPLSLECTVEGTSNPNLYWYRQAAGRGLQLLFYSVGIGQISSEVPQNLSASRPQDRQFILSSKKLLLSDSGFYLCAWSPKQGQPSYNEQFFGPGTRLTVL.

The chain couples TRBV2 to TRBJ1-1; no clear D gene. Trimming cost V 4 bases and J 2 bases, with 11 bases left between them. This CDR3 is 14 amino acids long. Germline CDR1 SNHLY, CDR2 FYNNEI. CDR3 in DNA: TGTGCCAGCAGTGGTTTAGAGATAAACACTGAAGCTTTCTTT. Translated: CASSGLEINTEAFF.

The V and J genes are TRBV6-1 and TRBJ2-1, with 8 bases aligning to TRBD1. Germline V gene sequence: CDR1 MNHNS, CDR2 SASEGT. The CDR3 covers 16 residues. V trimming: 0 bases; J trimming: 9 bases; junction bases outside the gene matches: 10. DNA for the CDR3: TGTGCCAGCAGTGAAGCGCTTCCCCAGGGGGCGTTTGAGCAGTTCTTC. Translated, it gives CASSEALPQGAFEQFF.

This sequence joins TRBV10-2 and TRBJ2-1, with 11 positions matching TRBD2. The CDR3 is made up of 16 amino acids. CDR1 WSHSY and CDR2 SAAADI come from the germline V gene. After removal of 8 bases from V and 5 bases from J, the junction contained 11 bases not matched to a gene. The CDR3 DNA reads TGCGCCAGCGGAAAGCCTAGCGGGGGGCTAAACAATGAGCAGTTCTTC. It translates to CASGKPSGGLNNEQFF.

This chain connects TRBV28 to TRBJ1-1; 7 nucleotides align to TRBD1. The germline CDR1 and CDR2 sequences are MDHEN and SYDVKM. Losses at the gene ends were 4 bases for V and 1 base for J; bases not matched to a gene: 3. The CDR3 loop spans 14 amino acids. The CDR3 reads CASSSRQGNTEAFF. Here the CDR3 DNA reads TGTGCCAGCAGTTCCCGACAGGGGAACACTGAAGCTTTCTTT.

Only one count was recorded for this clone. V is TRBV3-1 (or the pseudogene TRBV3-2) and J is TRBJ1-6; TRBD1 matches 7 bases. The V segment lost 5 bases and the J segment 9 bases; nucleotides outside the gene matches: 7. The CDR3 is 14 residues long. Germline V gene lookup returns CDR1 LGHDT and CDR2 YNNKEL (reference sequence). CDR3 DNA sequence: TGTGCCAGCAGCGAACAGGGGAAGGGTTCACCCCTCCACTTT. This encodes CASSEQGKGSPLHF.